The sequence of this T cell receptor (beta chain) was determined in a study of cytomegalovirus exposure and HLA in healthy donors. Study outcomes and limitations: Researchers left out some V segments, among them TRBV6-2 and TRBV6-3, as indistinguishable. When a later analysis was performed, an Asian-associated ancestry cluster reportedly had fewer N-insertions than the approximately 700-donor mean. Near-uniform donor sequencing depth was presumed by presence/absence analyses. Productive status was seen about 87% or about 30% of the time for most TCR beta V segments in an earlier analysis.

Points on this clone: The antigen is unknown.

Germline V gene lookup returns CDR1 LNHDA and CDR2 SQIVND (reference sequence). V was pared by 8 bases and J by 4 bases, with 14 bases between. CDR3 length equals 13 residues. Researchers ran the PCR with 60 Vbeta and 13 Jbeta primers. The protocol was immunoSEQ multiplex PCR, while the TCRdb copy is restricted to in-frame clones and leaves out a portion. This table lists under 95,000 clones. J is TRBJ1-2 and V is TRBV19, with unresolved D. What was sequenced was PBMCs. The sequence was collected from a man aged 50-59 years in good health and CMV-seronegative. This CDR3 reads CASQRHLGYGYTF. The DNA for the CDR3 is TGTGCCAGTCAGAGACACTTGGGCTATGGCTACACCTTC.